These T cell receptor beta chains were read from a single sample in a study of tumor-infiltrating lymphocytes in primary liver carcinoma. TCRdb analysed the multiplex PCR reads with MiXCR anew, one entry per CDR3 protein. The table records tens of thousands of distinct CDR3 sequences, nearly 80% of them present only once. Sequenced input: liver tumor tissue from sampling region 3. These receptors were obtained from a man aged 40-50 years with primary liver carcinoma and hepatitis B virus infection. Each CDR3 is given with its conserved first and last residue. Fields, in order: V gene, J gene, clone size, D gene, CDR3 DNA, CDR3 protein. The D gene is left open where the match is weak. Clone sizes are given selectively: once, few, many, or a class where the clone is expanded.

TRBV5-1,TRBJ2-2,-,-,TGCACCAACAGCTTGTTATGGACAGTGAACACCGGGGAGCTGTTTTTT,CTNSLLWTVNTGELFF
TRBV12-3/TRBV12-4,TRBJ1-1,-,-,TGCGCCAGTAGTTTTAAGAACACTGAAGCTTTCTTT,CASSFKNTEAFF
TRBV12-3/TRBV12-4,TRBJ2-7,-,TRBD1,TGTGCCAGCAGCATGGGGACAGGGGGGCACTACGAGCAGTACTTC,CASSMGTGGHYEQYF
TRBV11-2,TRBJ2-1,-,TRBD2,TGTGCCTGCAGCTCCACTTATAGCGGGGTCTCATACAACGAGCAGTTCTTC,CACSSTYSGVSYNEQFF
TRBV4-3,TRBJ2-1,-,-,TGCGCCAGCATCCAAGATGCGGGAAGCTCCTACAATGAGCGGTTCTTC,CASIQDAGSSYNERFF
TRBV5-4,TRBJ2-3,once,TRBD2,TGTGCCAGCAGCCGCCCCGAAGCGGGAGTTAGCACAGATGCGCAGTATTTT,CASSRPEAGVSTDAQYF
TRBV28,TRBJ2-5,many,-,TGTGCCAGCAGTTTGCGAGGCCTTGAAGAGACCCAGTACTTC,CASSLRGLEETQYF
TRBV11-2,TRBJ2-1,large,-,TGTGCCAGCAGCTTAGTGGGAGCGAATGAGCAGTTCTTC,CASSLVGANEQFF
TRBV2,TRBJ2-5,-,-,TGTGCCAGCTTCAATCCGACCCGGCCTACCCAGTACTTC,CASFNPTRPTQYF
TRBV11-2,TRBJ2-2,few,-,TGTGCCGGCGGCTTAGCATTAGGAGGGGCGAACAACGGGGAGCTGTTTTTT,CAGGLALGGANNGELFF
TRBV10-1,TRBJ2-2,-,-,TGCGCCAGCCCTCCAAACACCAGGGAGCTGTTTTTT,CASPPNTRELFF
TRBV5-4,TRBJ2-3,-,-,TGTGCCACCCGTGGAGCCACAGATATGCAGTATTTT,CATRGATDMQYF
TRBV5-6,TRBJ1-6,-,-,TGTGCCAGCAGCTTGGTAGCACTGGCATCACCCCTCCAATTT,CASSLVALASPLQF
TRBV25-1,TRBJ2-1,few,TRBD2,TGTGCCAGTCAGCTGGGACTAGCGGGAGACCATGAGCAGTTCTTC,CASQLGLAGDHEQFF
TRBV6-2/TRBV6-3,TRBJ2-5,-,-,TGTGCCGGCACCCAAGCACTGAGCGGCCAAGAGACCCAGTACTTC,CAGTQALSGQETQYF
TRBV7-8,TRBJ2-2,-,TRBD2,TGTGCCAGCAGCAGAATCCGAGCGGGGAACAGCGGGGAGCTGTTTTTT,CASSRIRAGNSGELFF
TRBV11-2,TRBJ1-4,-,-,TGTGCCAGCAGCTTAGACGGGTCCGCTAACGAAAAACTGTCTTTT,CASSLDGSANEKLSF
TRBV11-2,TRBJ2-1,-,TRBD2,TGTGCCAGTAGCTTAGAGTTCCCAGCGGGAATGAATGAGCAGTTCTTC,CASSLEFPAGMNEQFF
TRBV12-3/TRBV12-4,TRBJ1-2,-,TRBD1,TGTGCCAACAGTTTAGGACAGGGTGCTGGCTACACCTTC,CANSLGQGAGYTF
TRBV4-3,TRBJ2-1,-,-,TGCGCCAGCAGCCAAGACGGGACTGGGCAGAATGGGCAGTTCTTC,CASSQDGTGQNGQFF
TRBV11-2,TRBJ2-3,-,TRBD2,TGTGCCAGCAGCTTAGGAGGGACTAGCGGGAGGGCCGAAGATACGCAGTATTTT,CASSLGGTSGRAEDTQYF
TRBV25-1,TRBJ1-3,-,-,TGTGCTAGCAGTCTCCGGGACCGTACTCAGGGAAACACCATATATTTT,CASSLRDRTQGNTIYF
TRBV12-3/TRBV12-4,TRBJ1-1,-,-,TGTGCCAGCAGTTTCCAGGGGATGAACACTGAGACTTTCTTT,CASSFQGMNTETFF
TRBV5-1,TRBJ2-3,-,-,-,CACSLGTGDWGDTQYF
TRBV29-1,TRBJ1-6,-,TRBD1,TGCAGCGCCCCCCGTGTCGGACAGGGGGACGCACCCCTCCACTTT,CSAPRVGQGDAPLHF
TRBV12-3/TRBV12-4,TRBJ2-5,-,TRBD2,TGTGCCAGCAGGGCAGGTGAGCTAGCGGGAGAGACCCGGTACTTC,CASRAGELAGETRYF
TRBV6-2/TRBV6-3,TRBJ2-7,-,-,TGTGCCAGCAGTTTTGAGAGATACGAGCAGTACTTC,CASSFERYEQYF
TRBV12-3/TRBV12-4,TRBJ2-7,-,-,TGTGCCTGCAGTTTAATAGGCTCCGGGAGCCCCTACGAGCAGTACTTC,CACSLIGSGSPYEQYF
TRBV7-9,TRBJ1-2,-,-,TGTGCCAGCAGCCACGAGGGCAGGCTGTCCCACTATGGCCACACCTTC,CASSHEGRLSHYGHTF
TRBV6-1,TRBJ2-6,-,-,TGTGCCAGCAGCCCCGGGATAGGGGCTGGGGCCGACGTCCTGACTTTC,CASSPGIGAGADVLTF
TRBV4-2,TRBJ2-5,-,-,TGTGCCAGCAGCCAAGACCCACCCGTGACGTTGCTGGAGACACAGTACTTC,CASSQDPPVTLLETQYF
TRBV6-5,TRBJ1-2,-,-,TGTGCCGGCAGTGGCTACACCTTC,CAGSGYTF
TRBV2,TRBJ2-7,many,-,TGTGCCAGCAGTGATGGTACCTCCCACGAGCAGTACTTC,CASSDGTSHEQYF
TRBV4-1,TRBJ2-1,once,-,TGCGCCAGCATCCCCCTCGGTAACAACAACGATGAGCAGTTCTTC,CASIPLGNNNDEQFF
TRBV5-1,TRBJ2-3,-,-,TGCGCCAGCAGCTGGGGTAAGGGAGATACGCAGTATTTT,CASSWGKGDTQYF
TRBV4-3,TRBJ2-5,-,-,TGCTCCAACAGCCAAGGGTTGGGAGAGACCCAGTATTTC,CSNSQGLGETQYF
TRBV11-2,TRBJ2-7,-,-,TGTGCCAGCAGCCGAGGTAATGAACAGGGCGGTGAGCAGTACTTC,CASSRGNEQGGEQYF
TRBV10-3,TRBJ2-7,few,TRBD2,TGTACCATCACCAAACGATTGGGACTAGCGGGAGGGTTCTCCTACGAGCATTACTTC,CTITKRLGLAGGFSYEHYF
TRBV7-9,TRBJ2-7,-,-,TGTGCCTGCAGCCGAGGGACGGATGGTGGGCGCGAGCAGTACTTC,CACSRGTDGGREQYF
TRBV14,TRBJ2-7,-,TRBD2,TGTGACAGCAGCCAAGCTGGGGGGGGCTACGAGCAGTACTTC,CDSSQAGGGYEQYF
TRBV6-1,TRBJ1-1,-,TRBD1,TGTGCCAGCATAACAGGGGCCACTGGAGCTTTCTTT,CASITGATGAFF
TRBV29-1,TRBJ2-2,once,TRBD1,TGCAGCGTTGAAGGACAGGGCATCGGGGAGCGGTTTTTT,CSVEGQGIGERFF
TRBV12-3/TRBV12-4,TRBJ2-7,-,TRBD1,TGTGCCATCAGTATGGGGACAGGGGAGTCCTACGAGCAATACTTC,CAISMGTGESYEQYF
TRBV12-3/TRBV12-4,TRBJ2-5,-,-,TGTGCTAGCAGTTTAATGGTTGGGGGTACCCAGTACTTC,CASSLMVGGTQYF
TRBV12-3/TRBV12-4,TRBJ2-7,-,-,TGTGCCAGCAGCTTAGCTGCAGGGGTTAAGTACGAACAGTACTTC,CASSLAAGVKYEQYF
TRBV13,TRBJ2-1,-,TRBD1,TGTGCCAGCATCTTACTACAGGGGATCCCCTACAATGAGCAGTTCTTC,CASILLQGIPYNEQFF
TRBV7-9,TRBJ1-5,few,TRBD1,TGTGCCCGCAGCCAGTGGACAGGGTTGATTGATCAGCCCCAGCATTTT,CARSQWTGLIDQPQHF
TRBV12-3/TRBV12-4,TRBJ2-7,few,TRBD1,TGTGCCAGCAATTTAGGCCGAGGGTTTGCACAGGGGATTGATTACGGGCAGTACTTC,CASNLGRGFAQGIDYGQYF
TRBV4-1,TRBJ2-3,-,-,TGTGCCAGCAGCCGACCCCCACTAACTAGTGGGAGGCGGAAGGTCAGCACAGATACGCAGTATTTT,CASSRPPLTSGRRKVSTDTQYF
TRBV30,TRBJ2-1,many,-,TGTGCCTGGACCTACCGGACCATCAATGAGGAGCAGTTCTTC,CAWTYRTINEEQFF
TRBV4-1,TRBJ2-7,-,-,TGCGCCAGCAACCAAGGTCGAACAGATGCCACCCTCGAGCAGTACTTC,CASNQGRTDATLEQYF
TRBV10-3,TRBJ2-3,-,-,TGTGCCATCAGTGCACTGGATACGCAGTATTTT,CAISALDTQYF
TRBV6-6,TRBJ2-1,-,-,TGTTCCAACAGTTATAACGGGGCCTACAATGAGCAGTTCTTC,CSNSYNGAYNEQFF
TRBV12-3/TRBV12-4,TRBJ2-2,-,-,TGTGCAAGCAGTTTAGCGCGGGGAACCGGGGAGCTGTTTTTT,CASSLARGTGELFF
TRBV6-6,TRBJ2-4,-,TRBD1,TGTGCCAGCAGGGGACAGCTTGGATTAGCCAAAAGCATTCAGTACTTC,CASRGQLGLAKSIQYF